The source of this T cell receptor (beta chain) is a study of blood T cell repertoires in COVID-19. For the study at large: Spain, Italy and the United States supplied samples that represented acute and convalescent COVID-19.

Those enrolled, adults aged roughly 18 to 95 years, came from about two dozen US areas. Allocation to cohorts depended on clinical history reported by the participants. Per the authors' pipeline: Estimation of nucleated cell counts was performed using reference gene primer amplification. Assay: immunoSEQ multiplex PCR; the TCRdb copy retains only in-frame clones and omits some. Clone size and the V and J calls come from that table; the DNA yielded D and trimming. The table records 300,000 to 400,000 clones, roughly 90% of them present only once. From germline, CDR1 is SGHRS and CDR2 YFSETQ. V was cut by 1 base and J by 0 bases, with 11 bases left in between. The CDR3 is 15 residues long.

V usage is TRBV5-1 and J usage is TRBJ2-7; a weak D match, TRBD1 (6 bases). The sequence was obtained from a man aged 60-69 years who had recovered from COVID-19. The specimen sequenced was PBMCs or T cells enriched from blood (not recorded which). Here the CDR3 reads CASSLRGTSSYEQYF. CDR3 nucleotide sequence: TGCGCCAGCAGCTTGAGAGGGACAAGCTCCTACGAGCAGTACTTC.